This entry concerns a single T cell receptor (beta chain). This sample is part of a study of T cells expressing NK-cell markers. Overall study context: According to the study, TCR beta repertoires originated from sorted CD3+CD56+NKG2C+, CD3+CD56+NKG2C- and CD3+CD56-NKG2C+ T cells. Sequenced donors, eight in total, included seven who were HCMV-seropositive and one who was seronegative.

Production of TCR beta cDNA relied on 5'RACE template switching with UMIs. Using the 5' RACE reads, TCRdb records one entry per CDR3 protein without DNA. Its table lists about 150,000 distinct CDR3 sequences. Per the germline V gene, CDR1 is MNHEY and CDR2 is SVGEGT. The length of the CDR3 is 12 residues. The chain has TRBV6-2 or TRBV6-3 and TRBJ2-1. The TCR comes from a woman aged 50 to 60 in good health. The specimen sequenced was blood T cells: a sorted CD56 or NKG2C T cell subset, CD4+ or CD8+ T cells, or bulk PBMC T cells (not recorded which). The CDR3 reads CASMPNYNEQFF.